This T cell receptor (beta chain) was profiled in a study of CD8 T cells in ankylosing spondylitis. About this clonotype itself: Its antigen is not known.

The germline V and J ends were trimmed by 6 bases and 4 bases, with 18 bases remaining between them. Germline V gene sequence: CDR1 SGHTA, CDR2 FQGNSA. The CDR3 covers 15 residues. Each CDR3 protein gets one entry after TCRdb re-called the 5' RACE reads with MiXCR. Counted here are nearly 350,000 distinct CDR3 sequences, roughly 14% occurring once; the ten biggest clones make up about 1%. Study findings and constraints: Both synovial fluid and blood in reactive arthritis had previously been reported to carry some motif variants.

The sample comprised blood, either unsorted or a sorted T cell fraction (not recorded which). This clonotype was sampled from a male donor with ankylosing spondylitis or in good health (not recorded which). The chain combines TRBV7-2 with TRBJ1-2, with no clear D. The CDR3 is CASRTYPTRSYGYTF. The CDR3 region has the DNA TGTGCCAGCAGGACCTATCCGACACGTTCCTATGGCTACACCTTC. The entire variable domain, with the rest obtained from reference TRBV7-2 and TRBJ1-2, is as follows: GAGVSQSPSNKVTEKGKDVELRCDPISGHTALYWYRQSLGQGLEFLIYFQGNSAPDKSGLPSDRFSAERTGGSVSTLTIQRTQQEDSAVYLCASRTYPTRSYGYTFGSGTRLTVV.